The 2 T cell receptor beta chains listed next were all sequenced from one sample in a study of Ad26.COV2.S vaccination and SARS-CoV-2 variants. Specified treatment: roughly 19 received Ad26.COV2.S at low or high dose, single or two shots; roughly five received placebo; per-sample allocation not given. The investigators took samples on day 63 after the first vaccine or placebo injection. Assay: immunoSEQ multiplex PCR; the TCRdb copy retains only in-frame clones and omits some. The table lists about 280,000 clones, about 90% of them singletons. Sequencing was performed on peripheral blood, taken in a trial of Ad26.COV2.S vaccine versus placebo. These receptor sequences come from a person between 18 and 59 years old who received the Ad26.COV2.S COVID-19 vaccine or a placebo.

The chain combines TRBV5-6 with TRBJ1-2, with 9 bases aligning to TRBD1. V lost 4 bases to trimming and J lost 9 bases; unmatched junction nucleotides: 7. CDR3 length: 13 amino acids. Per the germline V gene, CDR1 is SGHDT and CDR2 is YYEEEE. The CDR3 DNA is TGTGCCAGCAGCCGGGACAGGGACGGGAGCTACACCTTC. Translating it yields CASSRDRDGSYTF. The full variable domain, rest sourced from reference TRBV5-6 and TRBJ1-2, is DAGVTQSPTHLIKTRGQQVTLRCSPKSGHDTVSWYQQALGQGPQFIFQYYEEEERQRGNFPDRFSGHQFPNYSSELNVNALLLGDSALYLCASSRDRDGSYTFGSGTRLTVV.

The rearrangement links TRBV18 to TRBJ1-2, with a weak D call TRBD1 (6 bases). The V end was cut by 2 bases, the J end by 4 bases, with 11 bases between. Germline CDR1 and CDR2: KGHSH and LQKENI. This CDR3 has 14 amino acids. CDR3 sequence (DNA): TGTGCCAGCTCACCAGTGACAGGCACCTATGGCTACACCTTC. Its protein is CASSPVTGTYGYTF. Drawing the rest from reference TRBV18 and TRBJ1-2, the complete variable domain is NAGVMQNPRHLVRRRGQEARLRCSPMKGHSHVYWYRQLPEEGLKFMVYLQKENIIDESGMPKERFSAEFPKEGPSILRIQQVVRGDSAAYFCASSPVTGTYGYTFGSGTRLTVV.